The rows below give T cell receptor beta chains drawn from one sample of a study of blood T cell repertoires in COVID-19. Clones were read by immunoSEQ multiplex PCR, and TCRdb kept only the in-frame ones, dropping some. The data hold about 400,000 clones, with around 87% observed a single time. The sequenced material came from peripheral blood. The receptors here all came from a human donor in a cohort sampled during active COVID-19. CDR3s include the opening cysteine and the closing phenylalanine or tryptophan.

v_gene,j_gene,CDR3aa
TRBV5-8,TRBJ1-2,CASSLRLQGARLTF
TRBV12-3/TRBV12-4,TRBJ1-1,CASSLGQIAFF
TRBV7-9,TRBJ1-4,CASSLGDSRDEKLFF
TRBV27,TRBJ2-7,CASSANSPYEQYF
TRBV7-3,TRBJ1-1,CASSLAGSGRQAFF
TRBV3-1/TRBV3-2,TRBJ1-1,CASSQESRGLVTEAFF
TRBV3-1/TRBV3-2,TRBJ2-3,CASSLSGGAGDTQYF
TRBV5-1,TRBJ1-1,CASSLGGTFTEAFF
TRBV11-2,TRBJ2-4,CASSLTGTALAKNIQYF
TRBV12-3/TRBV12-4,TRBJ1-4,CASSPTLAYPEAF
TRBV5-6,TRBJ1-5,CASSLSGTGVQPQHF
TRBV7-6,TRBJ2-6,CASSLTIRGGNSGANVLTF
TRBV19,TRBJ2-3,CAAGGAWDTQYF
TRBV7-2,TRBJ2-3,CASSLAQLAGGWADTQYF
TRBV12-5,TRBJ1-1,CASGLPTIQSRKADTEAFF
TRBV7-8,TRBJ1-4,CASSLTRNEKLFF
TRBV4-1,TRBJ1-3,CASSQERPGVGNTIYF
TRBV5-8,TRBJ2-7,CASSLGIAASYEQYF
TRBV30,TRBJ2-3,CAWSVSGGRDTQYF
TRBV30,TRBJ1-1,CAWSPGQGRIFTFF
TRBV7-7,TRBJ2-3,CASSRSLAGTDTQYF
TRBV27,TRBJ1-4,CASTFRDRVDSGTNEKLFF
TRBV6-5,TRBJ2-1,CASRPSGTGRNEQFF
TRBV11-2,TRBJ2-3,CASSLYEGRLVLDTQYF
TRBV18,TRBJ1-4,CASSPRSEGTNEKLFF
TRBV27,TRBJ2-2,CASSYGTSGRQELFF
TRBV28,TRBJ2-7,CASSGSTDTVSYEQYF
TRBV28,TRBJ2-3,CATHGQTDTQYF
TRBV7-9,TRBJ1-6,CASSLSNSPLHF
TRBV27,TRBJ2-1,CASSSFAGGPSYNEQFF
TRBV5-5,TRBJ1-2,CASSLAPGGGYGYTF
TRBV2,TRBJ1-1,CASSGAYTEAFF
TRBV7-3,TRBJ1-1,CASRLDGGNTEAFF
TRBV5-6,TRBJ1-2,CASSFSQGLIDYGYTF
TRBV5-8,TRBJ2-7,CASSHRRGGITYEQYF
TRBV7-9,TRBJ1-3,CASSPRGGYGNTIYF
TRBV2,TRBJ1-6,CASSEGPGGNSPLHF
TRBV2,TRBJ1-4,CASKLTGGPNEKLFF
TRBV19,TRBJ2-7,CASSKGAQPYEQYF
TRBV7-8,TRBJ1-5,CASSLKGAGEQPQHF
TRBV2,TRBJ1-3,CASRGGSGRDTIYF
TRBV7-8,TRBJ1-1,CASSLQGANTEAFF
TRBV10-3,TRBJ1-6,CAISRGAYDSPLHF
TRBV2,TRBJ2-5,CASSPGIQETQYF
TRBV5-1,TRBJ2-1,CASSISGTSGEQFF
TRBV19,TRBJ2-1,CASGQSSYNEQFF
TRBV4-2,TRBJ2-5,CASSQVADRQETQYF
TRBV27,TRBJ2-5,CASSSSGEQETQYF
TRBV6-1,TRBJ1-2,CASSERQGGYTF
TRBV9,TRBJ2-3,CASSPEGNSADTQYF
TRBV5-1,TRBJ2-2,CASTHQTGSKGRTGELFF
TRBV9,TRBJ2-2,CASSQDSSTGELFF
TRBV28,TRBJ2-1,CASSVLAGSSYNEQFF